This T cell receptor (beta chain) is from a study of early T cells in non-severe SARS-CoV-2 infection (TCRdb year 2021). Looking at the study overall: Because TCR sequencing was done on bulk RNA from unsorted whole blood, the alpha and beta chains could not be paired.

Set within a cohort of healthcare workers in London, UK, this nested case-control study involved weekly PCR testing of nasopharyngeal swabs along with blood sampling. Between 23 and 31 March 2020, the week of the UK lockdown, healthcare workers were enrolled and then followed up weekly for as long as 16 weeks. With regard to this clonotype: The antigen it binds to is not known. No quality values exist for individual bases; no much larger clone is one base distant.

On the study overall, not on this receptor specifically: VDJdb matching was skewed toward anti-spike CD8 responses, so virus-specific expansions were likely underestimated and private and CD4 specificities were missed.

Library preparation used 5' RACE. Sequenced on a NextSeq 500. In the TCR library protocol, unique molecular identifiers were attached to individual cDNA molecules to correct for PCR bias and sequencing error. Both TCR alpha and beta chains were sequenced, and tight co-correlation was observed between alpha and beta sequence abundances in each sample. The original pipeline was this. Decombinator V4 was used to perform V gene, J gene and CDR3 annotation of TCR sequences. Expanded TCRs were defined as changing significantly between any two time points under a Poisson model with p below 0.0001. TCR abundances were normalised to the total number of TCRs sequenced per sample and were expressed as counts per million. MAIT TCRs were defined by TRAV1-2 paired with TRAJ12, TRAJ20 or TRAJ33, and iNKT TCRs by TRAV10 paired with TRAJ18. VDJdb, accessed 1 November 2021, was searched for CMV, EBV and SARS-CoV-2 annotated TCRs, with TCRs annotated for multiple antigens excluded. TCRdb itself trimmed the public reads at Q25 with fastp, ran MiXCR and retained productive beta chains. Here each entry gathers all rows of one CDR3 protein and keeps the most common genes and DNA. TCRdb's processing, not the study's, gives the V and J calls here. For this sample the table gives roughly 34,000 distinct CDR3 sequences, of which about 6% were detected only once. The ten largest clones take up around 7% of the sample.

In the germline V gene, CDR1 corresponds to SGHTA and CDR2 to FQGNSA. Including the terminal cysteine and phenylalanine, the CDR3 comprises 11 residues. The retained sequence is limited to the CDR3, 33 bases, with the frame set at the first base. V is pared back by 4 bases and J by 8 bases, with 8 bases lying between the germline termini. Rearrangement joined TRBV7-2 to TRBJ1-1, with TRBD1 perhaps the D gene, on 5 matching bases. The clonotype comes from an adult who was a healthcare worker with PCR-confirmed SARS-CoV-2 infection or an uninfected control (not recorded which). Source material: whole blood. The CDR3 loop reads CASSSRQEAFF. The nucleotide sequence is TGTGCCAGCAGCTCTCGACAGGAAGCTTTCTTT.